The rows below give T cell receptor beta chains drawn from one sample of a study of blood T cell repertoires in COVID-19. Assay used: immunoSEQ multiplex PCR; TCRdb lists only in-frame clones, some missing. Of around 220,000 clones listed, approximately 91% were seen once; the top ten hold approximately 2.2%. The sequenced sample was peripheral blood. The receptors were gathered from a woman aged 40 to 49 who had recovered from COVID-19. The CDR3 runs from the conserved cysteine through the conserved F or W. Expanded clones get a size class; other rows say once, few or many, or leave the size out.

j_call: TRBJ2-7
clone_size: once
v_call: TRBV19
cdr3_aa: CASSIPSGVSYEQYF

j_call: TRBJ2-7
clone_size: -
v_call: TRBV28
cdr3_aa: CASRGTISYEQYF

j_call: TRBJ2-7
clone_size: -
v_call: TRBV11-2
cdr3_aa: CASNKGGLGSYEQYF

j_call: TRBJ1-5
clone_size: few
v_call: TRBV5-4
cdr3_aa: CASSLDRANQPQHF

j_call: TRBJ2-7
clone_size: -
v_call: TRBV5-4
cdr3_aa: CASSPRTGLSYEQYF

j_call: TRBJ1-2
clone_size: -
v_call: TRBV3-1/TRBV3-2
cdr3_aa: CASSQDRQGGGYTF

j_call: TRBJ2-3
clone_size: -
v_call: TRBV5-8
cdr3_aa: CASSLVAGRDTQYF

j_call: TRBJ2-1
clone_size: -
v_call: TRBV7-2
cdr3_aa: CASSYRTSLYNEQFF

j_call: TRBJ2-7
clone_size: -
v_call: TRBV5-6
cdr3_aa: CASSLPWTGRRGYEQYF

j_call: TRBJ1-2
clone_size: -
v_call: TRBV28
cdr3_aa: CASRTGNDYGYTF

j_call: TRBJ2-7
clone_size: -
v_call: TRBV6-5
cdr3_aa: CASTRAQGYEQYF

j_call: TRBJ1-4
clone_size: -
v_call: TRBV4-3
cdr3_aa: CASSQDLDRGPANEKLFF

j_call: TRBJ2-5
clone_size: -
v_call: TRBV18
cdr3_aa: CASSPKGSGETQYF

j_call: TRBJ2-1
clone_size: -
v_call: TRBV4-3
cdr3_aa: CASSKGLDYNEQFF

j_call: TRBJ1-2
clone_size: -
v_call: TRBV6-1
cdr3_aa: CASSEATGLHTRYGYTF

j_call: TRBJ2-5
clone_size: -
v_call: TRBV19
cdr3_aa: CASSMLDRRQETQYF

j_call: TRBJ2-3
clone_size: once
v_call: TRBV5-1
cdr3_aa: CASSTGTGGLGTASDTQYF

j_call: TRBJ2-7
clone_size: -
v_call: TRBV5-1
cdr3_aa: CASSLGPGSGAYEQYF

j_call: TRBJ2-2
clone_size: -
v_call: TRBV30
cdr3_aa: CAWKVRLTGELFF

j_call: TRBJ2-1
clone_size: -
v_call: TRBV5-4
cdr3_aa: CASSGGGSSSYNEQFF

j_call: TRBJ1-2
clone_size: once
v_call: TRBV7-2
cdr3_aa: CASSLESTNYGYTF

j_call: TRBJ2-1
clone_size: few
v_call: TRBV9
cdr3_aa: CASSGGDRDYNEQFF